The rows below give T cell receptor beta chains drawn from one sample of a study of identical twins. Using its own MiXCR run on the 5' RACE reads, TCRdb lists one record per CDR3 protein. The data contain around 250,000 distinct CDR3 sequences, approximately 7% of them singletons. These data were likewise used in another study, on yellow fever vaccine responses in identical twins.

Sequenced input: memory (CD45RO+) T cells sorted from blood. The origin of the receptors is a woman aged 18-29 years in good health. Each CDR3 is given with its conserved first and last residue. Each record gives: V gene, J gene, CDR3 length, CDR3 protein.

v_gene: TRBV28
j_gene: TRBJ2-5
len: 14
CDR3aa: CASSLRLAQETQYF

v_gene: TRBV6-1
j_gene: TRBJ2-3
len: 14
CDR3aa: CASMRGDPADTQYF

v_gene: TRBV5-1
j_gene: TRBJ2-5
len: 15
CDR3aa: CASSLAQGNQETQYF

v_gene: TRBV5-1
j_gene: TRBJ1-1
len: 14
CDR3aa: CASSLQGAGTEAFF

v_gene: TRBV7-9
j_gene: TRBJ1-1
len: 11
CDR3aa: CASSLAAEAFF

v_gene: TRBV4-2
j_gene: TRBJ2-1
len: 14
CDR3aa: CASSPIPPNNEQFF

v_gene: TRBV3-2
j_gene: TRBJ1-5
len: 20
CDR3aa: CASSQACRDRKAPGNQPQHF

v_gene: TRBV7-8
j_gene: TRBJ2-1
len: 17
CDR3aa: CASSNRRTQDPYNEQFF

v_gene: TRBV29-1
j_gene: TRBJ1-1
len: 14
CDR3aa: CSVEGQGQRGEAFF

v_gene: TRBV3-1
j_gene: TRBJ2-1
len: 16
CDR3aa: CASSLYGTRVQNEQFF

v_gene: TRBV20-1
j_gene: TRBJ2-5
len: 14
CDR3aa: CSSASGDGMETQYF